Listed below are T cell receptor beta chains from one sample, sequenced in a study of T-cell reconstitution after alpha-beta-depleted transplantation in children. Each CDR3 protein is one row after TCRdb ran MiXCR on the PCR reads. The sample contains 200,000 to 250,000 distinct CDR3 sequences, approximately 10% of which appear only once. This material consisted of PBMCs, taken before TCRalphabeta/CD19-depleted stem cell transplant. These receptors came from a child under two years old with acute myeloid leukemia, due to receive a stem cell transplant. The CDR3 runs from the conserved cysteine through the conserved F or W. The D gene is left open where the match is weak. Clone size is shown for a subset of rows, as once, few, many or a class of expanded clone.

size,V,D,length,J,DNA,CDR3
many,TRBV2,TRBD2,16,TRBJ2-5,TGTGCCAGCAGCCTATACGAGCTAGCGGTAGGAGAGACCCAGTACTTC,CASSLYELAVGETQYF
many,TRBV12-3/TRBV12-4,TRBD1,15,TRBJ1-4,TGTGCCAGCAGTTCAACAGGGGGGGTTGGAGAAAAACTGTTTTTT,CASSSTGGVGEKLFF
many,TRBV3-1,-,14,TRBJ1-1,TGTGCCAGCAGCCAAGTCAGCCTGAACACTGAAGCTTTCTTT,CASSQVSLNTEAFF
-,TRBV15,-,15,TRBJ2-2,TGTGCCACCAGCAGAGATTTTCAGGGGAGCGGGGAGCTGTTTTTT,CATSRDFQGSGELFF
-,TRBV11-2,-,13,TRBJ2-7,TGTGCCAGCAGCTACGGGTCCTCCTACGAGCAGTACTTC,CASSYGSSYEQYF
many,TRBV5-1,TRBD2,17,TRBJ2-1,TGCGCCAGCAGCCTCCTTCAGCTAGCGGGATTGGGGAATGAGCAGTTCTTC,CASSLLQLAGLGNEQFF
many,TRBV5-1,TRBD1,15,TRBJ2-1,TGCGCCAGCACCCAGGGACAGGTCGGATACAATGAGCAGTTCTTC,CASTQGQVGYNEQFF
-,TRBV7-3,TRBD1,17,TRBJ2-2,TGTGCCAGCAGCCCCCGGGACAGGGGGCGTTTTGCCGGGGAGCTGTTTTTT,CASSPRDRGRFAGELFF
many,TRBV9,TRBD1,14,TRBJ2-1,TGTGCCAGCAGCGTCTTGTCAGGGGGCAATGAGCAGTTCTTC,CASSVLSGGNEQFF
many,TRBV20-1,TRBD1,15,TRBJ1-6,TGCAGTGCTAGAGAGCACAGGGGAATGGATTCACCCCTCCACTTT,CSAREHRGMDSPLHF
many,TRBV20-1,-,15,TRBJ2-7,TGCAGTGCGAACCCGGGAGCAGGGGGTTCCTACGAGCAGTACTTC,CSANPGAGGSYEQYF
many,TRBV12-3/TRBV12-4,-,13,TRBJ2-1,TGTGCCAGCAGGGGGGACGGTTTCAATGAGCAGTTCTTC,CASRGDGFNEQFF
many,TRBV20-1,TRBD2,18,TRBJ2-3,TGCAGTGCTAGGGATTTCCTCGGGACTAGCGGGCTCACAGATACGCAGTATTTT,CSARDFLGTSGLTDTQYF
many,TRBV27,-,15,TRBJ1-1,TGTGCCAGCAGCCGGACCCTTGAAACCGGCGCTGAAGCTTTCTTT,CASSRTLETGAEAFF
many,TRBV19,-,15,TRBJ1-6,TGTGCCAGTAGTATTGTCAGCCGTCCAAATTCACCCCTCCACTTT,CASSIVSRPNSPLHF
many,TRBV29-1,TRBD2,15,TRBJ2-3,TGCAGCGTTGAAGGGTCTAGCGGGAGTGAAGATACGCAGTATTTT,CSVEGSSGSEDTQYF
many,TRBV12-3/TRBV12-4,-,10,TRBJ1-2,TGTGCCAGCGGGGGAGTCTCCTACACCTTC,CASGGVSYTF
many,TRBV7-2,-,15,TRBJ1-5,TGTGCCAGCAGCCCGGGACAAATCGGGAATCAGCCCCAGCATTTT,CASSPGQIGNQPQHF